Described below is a single TCR beta chain sequence and its context. Only in-frame clones appear in the TCRdb table, and some are missing; sequencing was by immunoSEQ multiplex PCR. This sample has approximately 260,000 clones; 70% to 90% occur once, and the top ten carry about 6.2%. Participant-given clinical history determined each cohort assignment. V lost 2 bases and J 1 base, leaving 6 bases between the germline ends. This CDR3 has 13 residues. The germline V gene has CDR1 SGHAT and CDR2 FQNNGV. The sample comes from a study of blood T cell repertoires in COVID-19. Study information: COVID-19 samples, acute and convalescent, were from the United States, Italy and Spain. T cells, B-cell-depleted T cells, or PBMCs provided the cDNA or gDNA that served as material.

This sequence joins TRBV11-2 and TRBJ2-7; tentative D call: TRBD1 (6 bases). This receptor was identified in a woman aged 45-65 years who had been exposed to COVID-19. The sequenced sample consisted of PBMCs or T cells enriched from blood (not recorded which). Written as DNA, the CDR3 is TGTGCCAGCAGCTTACAGGGGTCCTACGAGCAGTACTTC. Protein product: CASSLQGSYEQYF.